The entry below describes one T cell receptor beta chain. Its cognate antigen is unknown. This sample is drawn from a study of ipilimumab plus nivolumab after autologous stem cell transplantation. Study at large: Both relapsed and primary refractory DLBCL were included.

Generated by immunoSEQ multiplex PCR, the TCRdb table keeps only in-frame clones and is missing some. The table records around 20,000 clones, 70% to 85% of them present only once. Study-level results: Per the authors, repertoire, Treg and microbiota data justify further study.

Germline values: CDR1 MDHEN, CDR2 SYDVKM. This CDR3 region has 14 residues. The source of this sequence is a male donor with diffuse large B-cell lymphoma. V usage is TRBV28 and J usage is TRBJ2-5; 9 positions match TRBD1. The J call may not be correct, given that the DNA end is closer to TRBJ2-7. The sample was PBMCs, taken in a trial of ipilimumab plus nivolumab as post-transplant consolidation. This chain's CDR3 is CASSLGDRDYEQYF. The CDR3 DNA follows: TGTGCCAGCAGTTTAGGGGACAGGGATTACGAGCAGTACTTC.